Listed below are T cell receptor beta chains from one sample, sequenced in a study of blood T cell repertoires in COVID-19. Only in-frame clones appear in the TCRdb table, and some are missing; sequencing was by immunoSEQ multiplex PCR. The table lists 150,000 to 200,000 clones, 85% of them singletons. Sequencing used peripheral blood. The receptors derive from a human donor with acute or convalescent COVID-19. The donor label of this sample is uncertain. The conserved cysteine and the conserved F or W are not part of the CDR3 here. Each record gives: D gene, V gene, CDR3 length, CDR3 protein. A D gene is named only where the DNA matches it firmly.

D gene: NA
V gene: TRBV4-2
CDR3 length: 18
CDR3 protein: ASSPLKARLVGASTDTQY

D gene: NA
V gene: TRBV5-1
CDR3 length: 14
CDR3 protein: ASSLEGGGSGTEAF

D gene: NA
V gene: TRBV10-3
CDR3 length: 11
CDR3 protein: AITNRAGNEQF

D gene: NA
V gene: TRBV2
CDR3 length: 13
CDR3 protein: ASRTRLSGTGELF

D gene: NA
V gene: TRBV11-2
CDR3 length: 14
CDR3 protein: ASSLAGGVDNSPLH

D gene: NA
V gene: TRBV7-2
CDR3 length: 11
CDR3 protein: ASSFSTRTEAF

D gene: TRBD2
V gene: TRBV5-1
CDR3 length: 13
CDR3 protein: ASSERAGNYNEQF

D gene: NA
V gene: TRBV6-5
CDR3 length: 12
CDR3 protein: ASSYTTNNSPLH

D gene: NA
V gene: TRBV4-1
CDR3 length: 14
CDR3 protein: ASSQGAVPIKETQY

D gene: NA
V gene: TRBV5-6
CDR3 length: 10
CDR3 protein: ASSLDMSGYT

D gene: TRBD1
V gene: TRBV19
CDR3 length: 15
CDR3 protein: ASSPYLGQGARDTQY

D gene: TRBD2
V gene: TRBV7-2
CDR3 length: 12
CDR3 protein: ASSFTSGTYEQY

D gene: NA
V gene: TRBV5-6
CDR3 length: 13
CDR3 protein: ASSSGAPGRDTQY

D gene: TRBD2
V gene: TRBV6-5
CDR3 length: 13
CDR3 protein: ASSYTPGGGETQY

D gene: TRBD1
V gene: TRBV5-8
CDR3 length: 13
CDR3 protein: ASSLGGGANYGYT

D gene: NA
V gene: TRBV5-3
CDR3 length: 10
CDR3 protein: ARSLAGQPQH

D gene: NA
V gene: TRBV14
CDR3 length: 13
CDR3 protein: ASSTGGTWGNIQY

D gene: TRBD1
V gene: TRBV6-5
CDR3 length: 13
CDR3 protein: ASSYQGQALYGYT

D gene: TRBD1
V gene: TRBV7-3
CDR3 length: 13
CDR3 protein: ASSTSSGTGTEAF

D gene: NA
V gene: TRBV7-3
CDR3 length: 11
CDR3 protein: ASSLTGLGEQY

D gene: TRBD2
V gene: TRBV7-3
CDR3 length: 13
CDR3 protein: ASSLTSGVHDTQY

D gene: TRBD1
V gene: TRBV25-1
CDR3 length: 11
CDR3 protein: ASSTGGSTEAF

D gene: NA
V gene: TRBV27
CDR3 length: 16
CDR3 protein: ASSCLPDSPNSNQPQH

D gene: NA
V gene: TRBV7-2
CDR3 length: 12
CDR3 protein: ASSPGGRREKLF

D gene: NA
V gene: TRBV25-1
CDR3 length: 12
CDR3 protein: ASSRTGAGNTIY

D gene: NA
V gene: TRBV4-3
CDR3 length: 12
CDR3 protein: ASSQEWSNYGYT

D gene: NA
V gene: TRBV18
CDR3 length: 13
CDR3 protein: ASSPREGPNQPQH

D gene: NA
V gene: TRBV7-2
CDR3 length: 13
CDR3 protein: ASSSRSRVWYGYT

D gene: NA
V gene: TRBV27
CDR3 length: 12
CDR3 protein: ASSLGQGGYGYT

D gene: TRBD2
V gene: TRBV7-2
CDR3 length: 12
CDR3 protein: ASGSGGAPDTQY

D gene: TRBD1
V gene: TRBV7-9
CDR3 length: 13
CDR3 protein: ASSFLTGGVDPLE

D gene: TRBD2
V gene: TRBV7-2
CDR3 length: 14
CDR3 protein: ASSLGSGGVYNEQF

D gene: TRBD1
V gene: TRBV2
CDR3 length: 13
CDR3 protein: ASSYDRELNTEAF

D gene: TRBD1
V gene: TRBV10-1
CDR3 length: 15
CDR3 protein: ASSERDRGLYNQPQH

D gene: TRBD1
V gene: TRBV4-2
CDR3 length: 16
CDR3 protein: ASSQDLALAGGGETQY

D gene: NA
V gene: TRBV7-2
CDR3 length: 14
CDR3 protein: ASSPGGAPSGYGYT

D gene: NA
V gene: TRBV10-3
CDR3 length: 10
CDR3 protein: AISADNYGYT

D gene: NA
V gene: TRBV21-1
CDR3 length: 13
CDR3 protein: ASIPGTGKVNEQF

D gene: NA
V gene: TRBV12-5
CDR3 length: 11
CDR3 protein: ASAPDLGRIYT

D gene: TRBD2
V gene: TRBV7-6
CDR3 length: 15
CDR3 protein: ASSLGASGGWTDTQY

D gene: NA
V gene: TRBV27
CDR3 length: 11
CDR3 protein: ASSTTNTGELF

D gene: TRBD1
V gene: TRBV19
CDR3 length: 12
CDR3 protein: ATSPTGGIYEQY

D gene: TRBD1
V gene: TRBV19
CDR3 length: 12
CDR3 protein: ASIARGIGEKLF

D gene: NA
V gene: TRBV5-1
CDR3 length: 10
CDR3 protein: ASSLAFNEQF

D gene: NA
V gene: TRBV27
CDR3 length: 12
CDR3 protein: ASSFQGFGYGYT

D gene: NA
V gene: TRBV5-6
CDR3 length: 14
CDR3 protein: ASSLVDRLLANVLT

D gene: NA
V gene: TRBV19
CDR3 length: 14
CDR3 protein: ASSIGGRRYNSPLH

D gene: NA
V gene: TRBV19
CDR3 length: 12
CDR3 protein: ASSIHTRVHGYT

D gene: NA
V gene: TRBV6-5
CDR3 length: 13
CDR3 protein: ASSYSNRAYNEQF

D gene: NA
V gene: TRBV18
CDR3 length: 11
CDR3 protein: ASSPSLENEQY

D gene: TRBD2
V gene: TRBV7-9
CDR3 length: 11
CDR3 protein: ASIAGSTDTQY

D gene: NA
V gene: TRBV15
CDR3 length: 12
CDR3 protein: ATSREQANQPQH

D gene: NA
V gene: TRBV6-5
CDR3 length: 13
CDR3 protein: ASSRTVYGNQPQH

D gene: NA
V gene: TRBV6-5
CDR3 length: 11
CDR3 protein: ASTRGGNYEQY

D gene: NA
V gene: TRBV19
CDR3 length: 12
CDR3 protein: ASSPGLLSYEQY